One and the same sample provided the 20 T cell receptor beta chains below, sequenced in a study of molecular identifiers for immune sequencing clone quantification. TCRdb re-derived calls from the PCR reads in MiXCR, one entry per CDR3 protein. The table has about 640,000 distinct CDR3 sequences, 20% seen once; the top ten hold around 0.9%. The sample taken for sequencing was naive CD8+ T cells from blood, with Jurkat cell RNA spiked in. Described subset: FACS-sorted CD8+CD4-CCR7+CD45RA+ naive T cells. These receptors were obtained from a human donor in good health. Some libraries in this study had Jurkat cell RNA spiked in.

This clonotype was seen more than once but under ten times. The chain carries TRBV20-1 and TRBJ2-3, with 7 positions matching TRBD1. The CDR3 is made up of 16 amino acids. CDR1 is DFQATT and CDR2 is SNEGSKA in the germline V gene (reference sequence). With 0 bases clipped from V and 1 base from J, the junction kept 7 bases outside the gene matches. CDR3: CSARDLGTARTDTQYF. The CDR3 region has the DNA TGCAGTGCTAGAGATTTGGGGACAGCACGCACAGATACGCAGTATTTT.

In this sample, this clonotype turned up many times. The chain links TRBV12-3 or TRBV12-4 to TRBJ2-3, with D tentatively TRBD2 (7 bases). CDR3 length equals 16 residues. V lost 3 bases to trimming and J lost 1 base, with 14 bases between them. The CDR3 here is CASSFKGGGGTDTQYF. The DNA of the CDR3 is TGTGCCAGCAGTTTTAAAGGGGGAGGGGGCACAGATACGCAGTATTTT.

This clonotype was seen at least ten times. The chain employs TRBV7-9 and TRBJ2-5; possibly TRBD2 for D (6 bases). Looked up from germline, CDR1 is SEHNR and CDR2 is FQNEAQ (reference sequence). V dropped 3 bases and J dropped 5 bases, with 16 bases sitting between them. This CDR3 contains 15 residues. DNA for the CDR3: TGTGCCAGCAGCTTCGCAGGCGGGGCGGAGGAGACCCAGTACTTC. This encodes CASSFAGGAEETQYF.

This clonotype appeared many times. The V and J genes are TRBV29-1 and TRBJ2-7; 14 bases align to TRBD2. The CDR3 totals 17 residues. Trimming at V came to 4 bases and at J to 1 base, leaving 9 bases not matched to a gene. Germline-derived CDR1 and CDR2 are SQVTM and ANQGSEA. This chain's CDR3 is CSVGGTSGGRSSYEQYF. The CDR3 nucleotides are TGCAGCGTTGGTGGGACTAGCGGGGGACGGTCTTCCTACGAGCAGTACTTC.

This clonotype was recorded many times. J is TRBJ1-4 and V is TRBV4-3; a weak D match, TRBD1 (6 bases). Germline lookup yields CDR1 LGHNA and CDR2 YSLEER. The V gene lost 4 bases and the J gene lost 5 bases, with 17 bases spanning the gap. The CDR3 length is 16 residues. In nucleotides, the CDR3 is TGCGCCAGCAGCCCGAGTAGGGGGGCTGTAAATGAAAAACTGTTTTTT. Amino acid sequence: CASSPSRGAVNEKLFF.

This clonotype was observed a few times. The rearrangement links TRBV27 to TRBJ1-2; weak D call: TRBD1 (5 bases). The CDR3 contains 14 residues. The germline V and J ends were trimmed by 3 bases and 3 bases, with 11 bases remaining between them. Germline lookup yields CDR1 MNHEY and CDR2 SMNVEV (reference sequence). DNA of the CDR3: TGTGCCAGCAGTTTGACAGCTTACTACTATGGCTACACCTTC. Residues: CASSLTAYYYGYTF.

V usage is TRBV6-5 and J usage is TRBJ2-7; no definite D call. V lost 3 bases and J lost 2, with 8 bases in between. Germline CDR1 reads MNHEY; CDR2 reads SVGAGI. This CDR3 has 13 residues. Here the CDR3 DNA reads TGTGCCAGCAGTTATGAGGCAGCCTACGAGCAGTACTTC. This codes for CASSYEAAYEQYF.

In its sample, this clonotype was seen many times. V gene TRBV7-6 combines with J gene TRBJ2-3; D is unclear. The CDR3 covers 14 residues. Germline assignment: CDR1 SGHVS and CDR2 FNYEAQ. V lost 2 bases and J lost 2, with 8 bases in between. Here the CDR3 DNA reads TGTGCCAGCAGCTTAAAAGCGATCACAGATACGCAGTATTTT. Protein: CASSLKAITDTQYF.

This clonotype was seen at least ten times. CDR3 sequence (DNA): TGTGCCAGCAGCCCTAACGCATTGAGGCTTTCTGAAGCTTTCTTT. Residues: CASSPNALRLSEAFF. The chain joins TRBV9 to TRBJ1-1, with D unclear. Looked up from germline, CDR1 is SGDLS and CDR2 is YYNGEE. Trimming removed 4 bases at V and 6 bases at J, with 19 bases between. The CDR3 is made up of 15 amino acids.

The V call is TRBV11-3, the J call TRBJ2-7; 12 bases are shared with TRBD2. The CDR3 loop spans 15 amino acids. Germline values: CDR1 SGHNT, CDR2 YENEEA. V shed 4 bases, J shed 3 bases, and the junction held 4 bases outside the gene matches. CDR3 DNA sequence: TGTGCCAGCAGCTCGACTAGCGGGGGAATCTACGAGCAGTACTTC. This encodes CASSSTSGGIYEQYF.

This clonotype has a count of ten or more. The CDR3 here is CASHGTGSNQPQHF. Here the CDR3 DNA reads TGTGCCAGCCACGGGACAGGGAGCAATCAGCCCCAGCATTTT. This chain connects TRBV6-2 or TRBV6-3 to TRBJ1-5; the match to TRBD1 covers 9 bases. The CDR3 runs 14 residues. V lost 8 bases, J lost 1 base, and 3 bases stayed unmatched. CDR1 MNHEY and CDR2 SVGEGT come from the germline V gene.

V is TRBV4-2 and J is TRBJ2-1; the D gene could be TRBD1 or TRBD2 (6 bases each). CDR3 size: 13 residues. V lost 1 base and J 10 bases, leaving 11 bases between the germline ends. The germline V gene encodes CDR1 LGHNA and CDR2 YNFKEQ. CDR3 protein: CASSQGGAREQFF. The CDR3 DNA reads TGTGCCAGCAGCCAAGGGGGGGCTAGAGAGCAGTTCTTC.

This clonotype was seen many times. The chain employs TRBV6-2 or TRBV6-3 and TRBJ2-1; D tentatively fits TRBD1 or TRBD2 (6 bases each). This CDR3 region has 14 residues. The germline V gene has CDR1 MNHEY and CDR2 SVGEGT. Deletions cut 5 bases from V and 4 bases from J, with 12 bases between. The CDR3 DNA reads as TGTGCCAGCAGTAGTCTAGGGGGGTACAATGAGCAGTTCTTC. Protein product: CASSSLGGYNEQFF.

This clonotype was counted between two and nine times. The chain is built from TRBV30 and TRBJ2-3; weak D call: TRBD2 (6 bases). Germline V CDR1 and CDR2: GTSNPN, SVGIG (reference sequence). This CDR3 has 13 residues. Trimming removed 3 bases at V and 6 bases at J, with 13 bases between. This CDR3 is CAWSGDSSDTQYF. DNA for the CDR3: TGTGCCTGGAGCGGGGACTCATCGGATACGCAGTATTTT.

A remark on this clonotype: This could be a read error, since a much larger clone is one nucleotide away. The rearrangement uses TRBV6-1 and TRBJ2-7; 7 bases align to TRBD1. The V gene end was trimmed by 10 bases and the J gene end by 4 bases; junction bases not matched to a gene: 19. This CDR3 spans 16 amino acids. The germline V gene has CDR1 MNHNS and CDR2 SASEGT. The CDR3 region is CANRYIWDSGIYEQYF. DNA for the CDR3: TGTGCCAACAGATATATTTGGGACAGCGGTATTTACGAGCAGTACTTC.

This clonotype was recorded many times. The chain links TRBV29-1 to TRBJ1-1; possible D gene TRBD1, 6 bases. Germline V CDR1 and CDR2: SQVTM, ANQGSEA. The CDR3 covers 17 residues. V was clipped by 2 bases and J by 1 base, with 20 bases between them. The CDR3 DNA reads TGCAGCGTTGAAACAGGGAGGGTGCAAATGAAGAACACTGAAGCTTTCTTT. As protein: CSVETGRVQMKNTEAFF. Based on the CDR3 plus reference TRBV29-1 and TRBJ1-1, the full variable domain is SAVISQKPSRDICQRGTSLTIQCQVDSQVTMMFWYRQQPGQSLTLIATANQGSEATYESGFVIDKFPISRPNLTFSTLTVSNMSPEDSSIYLCSVETGRVQMKNTEAFFGQGTRLTVV.

This clonotype was seen at least ten times. V and J are TRBV4-1 and TRBJ1-1; 7 nucleotides line up with TRBD1. Germline lookup yields CDR1 MGHRA and CDR2 YSYEKL. The CDR3 totals 14 residues. V gave up 0 bases and J gave up 7 bases; unmatched junction bases: 5. CDR3 sequence reads: CASSQEDRSHEAFF. CDR3 bases: TGCGCCAGCAGCCAAGAGGACAGGAGCCATGAAGCTTTCTTT.

This clonotype was found a few times. The junction differs from germline at one of its ends, possibly a read error. V and J are TRBV4-1 and TRBJ2-7; the match to TRBD1 covers 12 bases. The CDR3 runs to 14 residues. CDR1 MGHRA and CDR2 YSYEKL come from the germline V gene. CDR3 DNA: TGCGCCAGCAGCTGGGACAGGGGGCCCTACGGGCAGTACTTC. Its protein product is CASSWDRGPYGQYF.

The table lists this clonotype with many counts. The gene calls are TRBV15 and TRBJ1-1; D remains unclear. V shed 6 bases and J shed 4 bases, with 9 bases lying between them. Germline V gives CDR1 LNHNV, CDR2 YYDKDF (reference sequence). The CDR3 loop spans 12 amino acids. The CDR3, as DNA: TGTGCCACCAGGGCAGTGAGCACTGAAGCTTTCTTT. This gives the protein CATRAVSTEAFF. The variable domain in full, with the rest retrieved from reference TRBV15 and TRBJ1-1, is DAMVIQNPRYQVTQFGKPVTLSCSQTLNHNVMYWYQQKSSQAPKLLFHYYDKDFNNEADTPDNFQSRRPNTSFCFLDIRSPGLGDTAMYLCATRAVSTEAFFGQGTRLTVV.

The genes are TRBV6-5 and TRBJ2-7; D perhaps matches TRBD1 (5 bases). Germline CDR1 is MNHEY and CDR2 is SVGAGI. Trimming left V 0 bases short and J 1 base short, with 13 bases between. The length of the CDR3 is 16 residues. The CDR3 region has the DNA TGTGCCAGCAGTTACTCGATTTACAGGAGATCCTACGAGCAGTACTTC. Translated, it gives CASSYSIYRRSYEQYF.